This T cell receptor beta chain is from a study of cytomegalovirus exposure and HLA in healthy donors. The PCR had 60 Vbeta and 13 Jbeta primers. The method was immunoSEQ multiplex PCR; TCRdb's version includes in-frame clones alone and lacks a portion of them. Seen here are approximately 300,000 clones, 80% observed once, and the top ten hold roughly 0.31%. Germline V gene data show CDR1 as KGHSH and CDR2 as LQKENI. V lost 2 bases and J lost 5, with 12 bases in between. There are 14 residues in the CDR3. This clonotype originated in a girl aged 2 to 10 in good health and CMV-seronegative. This sequence joins TRBV18 and TRBJ1-1; D possibly corresponds to TRBD1 (6 bases). Material: PBMCs. CDR3 sequence: CASSPDRLGTEAFF. CDR3 sequence (DNA): TGTGCCAGCTCACCAGACAGGTTAGGGACTGAAGCTTTCTTT.